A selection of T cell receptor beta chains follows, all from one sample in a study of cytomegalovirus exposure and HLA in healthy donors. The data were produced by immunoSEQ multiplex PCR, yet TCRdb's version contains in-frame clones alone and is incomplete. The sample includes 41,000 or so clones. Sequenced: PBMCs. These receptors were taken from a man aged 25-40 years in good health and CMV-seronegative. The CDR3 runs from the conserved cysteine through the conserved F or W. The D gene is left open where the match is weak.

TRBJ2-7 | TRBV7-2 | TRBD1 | CASSRTGLREQYF
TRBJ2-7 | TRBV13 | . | CASSSDPGKNEQYF
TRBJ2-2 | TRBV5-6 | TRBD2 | CASSLVGGAGELFF
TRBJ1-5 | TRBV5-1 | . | CASRVGTGTNQPQHF
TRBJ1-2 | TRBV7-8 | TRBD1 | CASSPLLGQGSYGYTF
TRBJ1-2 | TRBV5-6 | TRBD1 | CASSSGQLRGYTF
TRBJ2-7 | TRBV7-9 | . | CASSYTPYEQYF
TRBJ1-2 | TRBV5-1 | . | CASSLYPGNYGYTF
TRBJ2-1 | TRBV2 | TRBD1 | CASGTGAYNEQFF
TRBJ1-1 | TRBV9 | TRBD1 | CASSAGQANTEAFF
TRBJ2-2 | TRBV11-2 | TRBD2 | CASSIAAGGNTGELFF
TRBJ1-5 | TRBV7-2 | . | CASSRRVRQPQHF
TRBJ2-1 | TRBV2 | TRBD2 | CASSAGGSRIYEQFF
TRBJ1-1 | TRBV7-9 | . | CASSEGAREDFF
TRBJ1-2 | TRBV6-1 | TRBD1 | CASRPGQGPAAF
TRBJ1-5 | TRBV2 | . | CASSREDQPQHF